These 29 T cell receptor beta chains came from one sample sequenced in a study of blood T cell repertoires in COVID-19. Profiled with immunoSEQ multiplex PCR; TCRdb holds only in-frame clones, not every one. The sample includes around 400,000 clones, roughly 86% seen only once; the top ten take about 2.5%. Sequenced: peripheral blood. Every receptor here comes from a woman aged 55-75 years with COVID-19, enrolled during active disease.

DNA of the CDR3: TGCGCCAGCAGCTTGGTAACAGGGGGTTGGTCGTCCTATGGCTACACCTTC. It codes for CASSLVTGGWSSYGYTF. The chain links TRBV5-1 to TRBJ1-2, with 8 bases that match TRBD1. CDR1 and CDR2 from the germline V gene are SGHRS and YFSETQ. V lost 0 bases to trimming and J lost 4 bases; unmatched junction nucleotides: 11. The CDR3 loop spans 17 amino acids.

The chain couples TRBV5-1 to TRBJ2-2; unclear D gene. Per germline, CDR1 SGHRS and CDR2 YFSETQ. The length of the CDR3 is 14 residues. V was trimmed by 2 bases and J by 6 bases, leaving 11 bases between them. The CDR3 loop reads CASSFISVAGELFF. The CDR3 bases are TGCGCCAGCAGCTTTATCTCGGTGGCCGGGGAGCTGTTTTTT.

This clone occurred a few times. The chain recombines TRBV19 with TRBJ1-2; maybe TRBD1 (5 bases). The V gene lost 4 bases and the J gene lost 7 bases, with 13 bases spanning the gap. CDR3 length: 13 residues. Per the germline V gene, CDR1 is LNHDA and CDR2 is SQIVND (reference sequence). CDR3 amino acids: CASSTRGQRGYTF. The CDR3 nucleotides read TGTGCCAGTAGTACCCGAGGACAACGTGGCTACACCTTC.

The rearrangement joins TRBV5-1 to TRBJ2-3, with 9 positions matching TRBD1. Germline trimming cut 6 bases from V and 4 bases from J; bases unmatched to any gene: 9. In germline, CDR1 is SGHRS, CDR2 YFSETQ. The CDR3 runs 15 residues. DNA for the CDR3: TGCGCCAGCACTGAACAGGGGGCTGGGGCAGATACGCAGTATTTT. Translated, it gives CASTEQGAGADTQYF. Drawing the rest from reference TRBV5-1 and TRBJ2-3, the complete variable domain is KAGVTQTPRYLIKTRGQQVTLSCSPISGHRSVSWYQQTPGQGLQFLFEYFSETQRNKGNFPGRFSGRQFSNSRSEMNVSTLELGDSALYLCASTEQGAGADTQYFGPGTRLTVL.

This chain links TRBV4-1 with TRBJ2-1, with 10 bases that match TRBD2. Trimming removed 3 bases from V and 1 base from J; junction bases left unmatched: 3. The CDR3 consists of 16 residues. Germline values: CDR1 MGHRA, CDR2 YSYEKL. The CDR3, as DNA: TGCGCCAGCAGCCATCAACTAGCGGGGTCCTACAATGAGCAGTTCTTC. It encodes CASSHQLAGSYNEQFF.

This clone was observed a handful of times. J is TRBJ2-2 and V is TRBV6-1, with 8 bases identical to TRBD1. Germline CDR1 MNHNS, CDR2 SASEGT. This CDR3 has 17 amino acids. J lost 1 base, V lost 4 bases, and 8 bases had no gene match. The CDR3 region has the DNA TGTGCCAGCAGTGTGACAGGGGTGGTTGGGAACACCGGGGAGCTGTTTTTT. Translating it yields CASSVTGVVGNTGELFF.

This clone has more than one count but fewer than ten. This chain links TRBV5-8 with TRBJ2-5, with 12 bases identical to TRBD1. The ends lost 4 bases at V and 5 bases at J; junction bases unmatched: 6. The CDR3 consists of 15 residues. The germline V gene encodes CDR1 SGHTS and CDR2 YDEGEE. The CDR3 bases are TGTGCCAGCAGCGTCGGGACAGGGGGCGATGAGACCCAGTACTTC. Translating gives CASSVGTGGDETQYF.

The chain uses TRBV6-1 and TRBJ1-5; D unresolved. This CDR3 is built from 12 residues. With 2 bases removed from V and 7 bases from J, the gap between germline ends came to 6 bases. The germline V gene has CDR1 MNHNS and CDR2 SASEGT. The DNA of the CDR3 is TGTGCCAGCAGTGAACTCAGGCAGCCCCAGCATTTT. Encoded protein: CASSELRQPQHF.

J is TRBJ1-6 and V is TRBV18; no reliable D call. V lost 0 bases to trimming and J lost 5 bases, with 5 bases between them. There are 14 residues in the CDR3. The germline V gene encodes CDR1 KGHSH and CDR2 LQKENI. The CDR3 DNA follows: TGTGCCAGCTCACCACCACCAGATAATTCACCCCTCCACTTT. It codes for CASSPPPDNSPLHF.

The chain has TRBV25-1 and TRBJ1-1, with D uncertain. The ends were cut back, 1 base at V and 1 base at J, with 10 bases in the middle. CDR3 length: 15 residues. Per the germline V gene, CDR1 is MGHDK and CDR2 is SYGVNS. CDR3 bases: TGTGCCAGCAGTGAATTGGGCAGACGGAACACTGAAGCTTTCTTT. It encodes CASSELGRRNTEAFF.

In its sample, this clone was seen once. The rearrangement links TRBV5-1 to TRBJ2-2, with D perhaps matching TRBD2 (5 bases). The CDR3 covers 15 residues. Trimming cost V 3 bases and J 2 bases, with 11 bases left between them. Germline assignment: CDR1 SGHRS and CDR2 YFSETQ. This CDR3 reads CASSYRERNTGELFF. The CDR3 region has the DNA TGCGCCAGCAGCTACCGGGAACGTAACACCGGGGAGCTGTTTTTT.

This clone was observed a single time. The rearrangement joins TRBV2 to TRBJ1-2, with D maybe TRBD1 (6 bases). This CDR3 spans 13 amino acids. V dropped 11 bases and J dropped 2 bases, with 15 bases sitting between them. Germline V gives CDR1 SNHLY, CDR2 FYNNEI. The CDR3 region is CAFRRGRNYGYTF. Here the CDR3 DNA reads TGTGCCTTCCGGCGGGGGCGAAACTATGGCTACACCTTC.

The chain recombines TRBV7-3 with TRBJ2-2, with TRBD2 matching over 12 bases. This CDR3 has 17 residues. V was clipped by 5 bases and J by 8 bases; unmatched bases: 12. Germline V gene sequence: CDR1 SGHTA, CDR2 FQGTGA. The CDR3 spells CASSQTRLAGARGELFF. As DNA, the CDR3 is TGTGCCAGCAGCCAAACCAGACTAGCGGGGGCCAGAGGGGAGCTGTTTTTT.

The rearrangement uses TRBV5-4 and TRBJ2-7, with D maybe TRBD1 (5 bases). Germline CDR1 and CDR2: SGHNT and YYREEE (reference sequence). Trimming removed 4 bases from V and 3 bases from J, with 14 bases in between. The CDR3 length is 14 residues. As DNA, the CDR3 is TGTGCCAGCAGCCCATATGCGACAGACTACGAGCAGTACTTC. Protein product: CASSPYATDYEQYF.

The V and J genes are TRBV2 and TRBJ1-4; weak D call: TRBD1 (6 bases). CDR1 and CDR2 from the germline V gene are SNHLY and FYNNEI. The CDR3 length is 14 residues. The V end was cut by 3 bases, the J end by 4 bases, with 9 bases between. DNA of the CDR3: TGTGCCAGCAGTGACGCACAGGGTAATGAAAAACTGTTTTTT. Its translation: CASSDAQGNEKLFF. The full variable domain, in which reference TRBV2 and TRBJ1-4 provide the parts outside the CDR3, is EPEVTQTPSHQVTQMGQEVILRCVPISNHLYFYWYRQILGQKVEFLVSFYNNEISEKSEIFDDQFSVERPDGSNFTLKIRSTKLEDSAMYFCASSDAQGNEKLFFGSGTQLSVL.

The V gene is TRBV7-9, the J gene TRBJ2-7; D may be TRBD2 (6 bases). Trimming took off 5 bases at V and 4 bases at J, with 18 bases between the two ends. CDR1 is SEHNR and CDR2 is FQNEAQ in the germline V gene (reference sequence). CDR3 length equals 15 residues. As DNA, the CDR3 is TGTGCCAGCAGCCCCCGGCGGGACGGAGGTTACGAGCAGTACTTC. Translated: CASSPRRDGGYEQYF.

The chain recombines TRBV24-1 with TRBJ2-7, with TRBD1 matching over 8 bases. V lost 8 bases, J lost 0 bases, and 5 bases stayed unmatched. CDR3 length: 14 amino acids. Germline V gene sequence: CDR1 KGHDR, CDR2 SFDVKD. The CDR3 coding sequence is TGTGCCACCACCGGGACAGGAAACTCCTACGAGCAGTACTTC. It specifies CATTGTGNSYEQYF.

The V gene is TRBV19, the J gene TRBJ2-5; 8 bases are a match to TRBD2. V was clipped by 3 bases and J by 4 bases; unmatched bases: 7. The CDR3 is 15 residues long. Germline V CDR1 and CDR2: LNHDA, SQIVND (reference sequence). Written as DNA, the CDR3 is TGTGCCAGTAGTATTTTTGCGGGGGGAGGAGAGACCCAGTACTTC. It yields the protein CASSIFAGGGETQYF.

The CDR3 region is CASSFYSEQYF. CDR3 sequence (DNA): TGTGCCAGCAGCTTTTACAGCGAGCAGTACTTC. The V call is TRBV5-8, the J call TRBJ2-7; no reliable D call. V was shortened by 2 bases and J by 6 bases, with 6 bases between the two germline ends. This CDR3 is 11 amino acids long. Germline values: CDR1 SGHTS, CDR2 YDEGEE.

This clone was observed a single time. At one end the junction does not follow the germline gene, possibly because of a read error. The V and J genes are TRBV29-1 and TRBJ2-3, with 8 bases that match TRBD1. The CDR3 consists of 15 residues. Germline loops: CDR1 SQVTM, CDR2 ANQGSEA. The chain's CDR3 is CTVPRTGSFTDTQYF. As DNA, the CDR3 is TGCACCGTTCCCCGGACAGGGAGCTTCACAGATACGCAGTATTTT.

This clone was recorded a few times. V gene TRBV6-5 combines with J gene TRBJ1-2; 8 bases map to TRBD1. Germline assignment: CDR1 MNHEY and CDR2 SVGAGI. The CDR3 has 15 amino acids. The V segment lost 0 bases and the J segment 8 bases; nucleotides outside the gene matches: 8. The CDR3 DNA follows: TGTGCCAGCAGTTACTCGCGGACAGGGCCCTTAGGCTACACCTTC. It encodes CASSYSRTGPLGYTF.

The chain uses TRBV5-1 and TRBJ2-5; 11 bases match TRBD2. Trimming at V came to 0 bases and at J to 1 base, leaving 5 bases not matched to a gene. The CDR3 spans 17 residues. CDR1 and CDR2 (germline): SGHRS, YFSETQ. DNA of the CDR3: TGCGCCAGCAGCTTGGCCGGTAGCGGGGGGGCCCAAGAGACCCAGTACTTC. Protein sequence: CASSLAGSGGAQETQYF.

The chain has TRBV30 and TRBJ1-3, with D perhaps matching TRBD1 (5 bases). The CDR3 consists of 13 residues. Trimming removed 0 bases at V and 4 bases at J, with 7 bases between. Germline lookup yields CDR1 GTSNPN and CDR2 SVGIG (reference sequence). The CDR3 is CAWSVAGGNTIYF. The DNA of the CDR3 is TGTGCCTGGAGTGTGGCAGGGGGAAACACCATATATTTT.

The V gene is TRBV30, the J gene TRBJ1-2; D possibly corresponds to TRBD1 (5 bases). Looked up from germline, CDR1 is GTSNPN and CDR2 is SVGIG (reference sequence). CDR3 length: 11 residues. Here the CDR3 DNA reads TGTGCTTCGACAGAGAAGACTGGCTACACCTTC. As protein: CASTEKTGYTF.

This chain connects TRBV10-3 to TRBJ1-1, with D possibly matching TRBD1 (6 bases). Germline CDR1 is ENHRY and CDR2 is SYGVKD. This CDR3 comprises 18 residues. Trimming took 2 bases from V and 0 from J, leaving 19 bases between them. CDR3 residues: CAISEGVTGNGMNTEAFF. The CDR3 region has the DNA TGTGCCATCAGTGAGGGTGTCACAGGGAATGGAATGAACACTGAAGCTTTCTTT.

The chain couples TRBV9 to TRBJ1-4, with 8 bases identical to TRBD1. V was pared by 4 bases and J by 4 bases, with 3 bases of the junction left unmatched. Looked up from germline, CDR1 is SGDLS and CDR2 is YYNGEE. This CDR3 spans 14 amino acids. The CDR3: CASSTDRGNEKLFF. The CDR3 DNA is TGTGCCAGCAGCACTGACAGGGGTAATGAAAAACTGTTTTTT.

This chain connects TRBV19 to TRBJ2-1; TRBD2 matches at 10 bases. The germline V gene encodes CDR1 LNHDA and CDR2 SQIVND (reference sequence). With 7 bases clipped from V and 8 bases from J, the junction kept 20 bases outside the gene matches. The length of the CDR3 is 18 residues. The CDR3 DNA is TGTGCCAGTACCCCAGGACTAGCGGTCCACTCGGGGGCACATGAGCAGTTCTTC. It yields the protein CASTPGLAVHSGAHEQFF.

V usage is TRBV29-1 and J usage is TRBJ1-1, with D possibly being TRBD1 (5 bases). Trimming shortened V by 0 bases and J by 4 bases, and 15 bases separated the two germline ends. Germline loops: CDR1 SQVTM, CDR2 ANQGSEA. The CDR3 consists of 15 residues. CDR3 loop: CSVEESPGEATEAFF. The CDR3 DNA follows: TGCAGCGTTGAAGAGTCCCCGGGGGAGGCCACTGAAGCTTTCTTT. Using reference TRBV29-1 and TRBJ1-1 for the parts outside the CDR3, the full variable domain is SAVISQKPSRDICQRGTSLTIQCQVDSQVTMMFWYRQQPGQSLTLIATANQGSEATYESGFVIDKFPISRPNLTFSTLTVSNMSPEDSSIYLCSVEESPGEATEAFFGQGTRLTVV.

DNA of the CDR3: TGTGCCAGCACGTCTAGCGGGGGGTCCGTGGATACGCAGTATTTT. It yields the protein CASTSSGGSVDTQYF. The chain uses TRBV2 and TRBJ2-3, with TRBD2 matching over 11 bases. V was clipped by 7 bases and J by 6 bases; unmatched bases: 9. CDR1 is SNHLY, CDR2 FYNNEI, per germline. The CDR3 consists of 15 residues.